Sequencing of this T cell receptor beta chain was carried out in a study of control samples from healthy donors and cancer patients. The protocol was immunoSEQ multiplex PCR, while the TCRdb copy is restricted to in-frame clones and leaves out a portion. The sample shows around 100,000 clones, more than 75% of them seen only once. Germline CDR1 and CDR2: MNHNY and SVGAGI (reference sequence). Unmatched junction bases numbered 11, after V lost 6 bases and J lost 5 bases. The CDR3 is made up of 16 amino acids. The V gene is TRBV6-6, the J gene TRBJ1-5, with 9 bases matching TRBD1. The sequenced sample consisted of blood. The clonotype was recovered from a woman aged 45-60 years in good health. CDR3 nucleotides: TGTGCCAGCAGCCCCGGGACAGGGAGAAATTATCAGCCCCAGCATTTT. Translation gives CASSPGTGRNYQPQHF.